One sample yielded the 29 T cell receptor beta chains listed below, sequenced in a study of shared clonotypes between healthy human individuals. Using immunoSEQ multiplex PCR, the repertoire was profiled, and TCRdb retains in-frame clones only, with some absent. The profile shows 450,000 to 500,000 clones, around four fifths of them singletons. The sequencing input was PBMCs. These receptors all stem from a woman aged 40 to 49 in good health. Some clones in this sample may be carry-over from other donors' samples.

The CDR3 sequence is CASSATQGRIPYEQYF. The CDR3 DNA is TGTGCCAGCAGCGCCACGCAGGGGCGAATTCCCTACGAGCAGTACTTC. The chain carries TRBV7-2 and TRBJ2-7; D may be TRBD1 (6 bases). Germline CDR1 SGHTA, CDR2 FQGNSA. This CDR3 has 16 residues. V was shortened by 5 bases and J by 2 bases, with 19 bases between the two germline ends.

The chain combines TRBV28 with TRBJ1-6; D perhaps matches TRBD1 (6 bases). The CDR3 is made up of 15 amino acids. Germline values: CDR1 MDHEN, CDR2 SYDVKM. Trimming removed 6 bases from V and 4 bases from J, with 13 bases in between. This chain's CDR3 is CASRPGGQYNSPLHF. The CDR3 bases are TGTGCCAGCAGACCAGGAGGACAGTATAATTCACCCCTCCACTTT.

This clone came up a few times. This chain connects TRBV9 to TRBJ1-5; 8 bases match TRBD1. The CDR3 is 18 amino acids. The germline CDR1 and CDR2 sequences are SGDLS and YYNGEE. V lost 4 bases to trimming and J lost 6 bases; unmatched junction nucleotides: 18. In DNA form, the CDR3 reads TGTGCCAGCAGCCCCGGCCTAGATCAGGGGGCTTTGGCTCAGCCCCAGCATTTT. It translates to CASSPGLDQGALAQPQHF.

CDR3 sequence reads: CASSLTGRDTDTQYF. In nucleotides, the CDR3 is TGTGCCAGCAGCTTAACCGGCAGAGACACAGATACGCAGTATTTT. The chain links TRBV7-3 to TRBJ2-3, with D hard to call. The CDR3 spans 15 residues. Germline V gene data show CDR1 as SGHTA and CDR2 as FQGTGA. The ends were cut back, 0 bases at V and 2 bases at J, with 9 bases in the middle.

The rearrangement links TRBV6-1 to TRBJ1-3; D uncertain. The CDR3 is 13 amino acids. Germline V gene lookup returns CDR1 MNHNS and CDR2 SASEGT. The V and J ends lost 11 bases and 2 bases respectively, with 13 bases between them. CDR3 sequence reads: CAGGEAPGNTIYF. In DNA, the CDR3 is TGTGCCGGTGGGGAGGCCCCTGGAAACACCATATATTTT.

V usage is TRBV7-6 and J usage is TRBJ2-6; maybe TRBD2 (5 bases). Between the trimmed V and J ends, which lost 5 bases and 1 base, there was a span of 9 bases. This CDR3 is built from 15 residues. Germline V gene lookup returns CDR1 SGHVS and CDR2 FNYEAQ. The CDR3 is CASSRTSSGANVLTF. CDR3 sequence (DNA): TGTGCCAGCAGCCGAACTAGTTCTGGGGCCAACGTCCTGACTTTC.

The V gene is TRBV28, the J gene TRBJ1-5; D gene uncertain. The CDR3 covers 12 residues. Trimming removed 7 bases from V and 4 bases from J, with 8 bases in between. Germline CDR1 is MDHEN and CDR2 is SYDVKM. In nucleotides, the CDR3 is TGTGCCAGCACCGAGGTGAATCAGCCCCAGCATTTT. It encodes CASTEVNQPQHF.

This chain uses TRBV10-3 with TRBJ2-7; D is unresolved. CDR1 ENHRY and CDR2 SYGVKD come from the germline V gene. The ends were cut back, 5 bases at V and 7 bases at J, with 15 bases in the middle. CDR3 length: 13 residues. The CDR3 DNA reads TGTGCCATCAGTTTGCGAGAAGGGTGGGAGCAGTACTTC. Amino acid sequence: CAISLREGWEQYF.

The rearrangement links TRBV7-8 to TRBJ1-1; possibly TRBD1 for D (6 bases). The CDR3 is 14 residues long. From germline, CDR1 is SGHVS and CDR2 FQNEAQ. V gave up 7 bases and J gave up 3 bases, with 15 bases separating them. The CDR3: CASTLQGTDTEAFF. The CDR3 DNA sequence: TGTGCCAGCACCCTCCAGGGGACGGACACTGAAGCTTTCTTT.

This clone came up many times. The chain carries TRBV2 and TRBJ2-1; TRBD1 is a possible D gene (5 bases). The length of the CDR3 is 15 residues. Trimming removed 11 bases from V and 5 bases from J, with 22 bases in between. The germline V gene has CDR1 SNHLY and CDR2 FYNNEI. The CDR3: CALFPAGNLHNEQFF. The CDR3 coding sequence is TGTGCCCTCTTTCCCGCAGGGAACCTTCACAATGAGCAGTTCTTC.

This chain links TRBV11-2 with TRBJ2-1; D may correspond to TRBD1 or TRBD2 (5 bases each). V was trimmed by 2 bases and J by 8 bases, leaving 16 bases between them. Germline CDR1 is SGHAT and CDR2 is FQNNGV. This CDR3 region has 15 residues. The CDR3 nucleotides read TGTGCCAGCAGCTTAAATTCCCATCTGGGGGATGAGCAGTTCTTC. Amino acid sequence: CASSLNSHLGDEQFF.

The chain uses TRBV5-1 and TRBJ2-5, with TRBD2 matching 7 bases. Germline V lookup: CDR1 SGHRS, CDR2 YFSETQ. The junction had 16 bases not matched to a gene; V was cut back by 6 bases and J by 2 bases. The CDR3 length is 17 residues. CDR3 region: CASTRLASAIKQETQYF. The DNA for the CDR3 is TGCGCCAGCACCCGACTAGCCTCCGCGATAAAACAAGAGACCCAGTACTTC.

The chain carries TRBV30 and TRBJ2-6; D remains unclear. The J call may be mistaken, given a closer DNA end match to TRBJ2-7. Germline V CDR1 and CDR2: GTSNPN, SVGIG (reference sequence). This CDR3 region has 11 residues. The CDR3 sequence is CAWSPGYEQYF. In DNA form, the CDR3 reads TGTGCCTGGAGTCCAGGCTACGAGCAGTACTTC.

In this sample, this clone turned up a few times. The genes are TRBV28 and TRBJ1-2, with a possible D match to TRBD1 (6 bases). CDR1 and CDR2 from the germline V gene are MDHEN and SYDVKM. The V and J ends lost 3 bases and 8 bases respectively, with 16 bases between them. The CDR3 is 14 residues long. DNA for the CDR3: TGTGCCAGCAGTTTCATACAGGGTAATGTGGGCTACACCTTC. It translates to CASSFIQGNVGYTF.

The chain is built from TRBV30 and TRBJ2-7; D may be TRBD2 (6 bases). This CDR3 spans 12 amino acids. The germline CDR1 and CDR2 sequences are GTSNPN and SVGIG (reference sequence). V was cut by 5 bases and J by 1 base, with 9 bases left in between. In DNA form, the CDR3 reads TGTGCCTGGGATAGCGGTTCCTACGAGCAGTACTTC. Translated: CAWDSGSYEQYF.

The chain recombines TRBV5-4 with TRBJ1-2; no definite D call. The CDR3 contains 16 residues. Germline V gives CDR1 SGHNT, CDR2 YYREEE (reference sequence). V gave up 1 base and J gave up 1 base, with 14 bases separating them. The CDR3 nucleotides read TGTGCCAGCAGCTTGTCACCCCTGAGGGATAACTATGGCTACACCTTC. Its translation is CASSLSPLRDNYGYTF. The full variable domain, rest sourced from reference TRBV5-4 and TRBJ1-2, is ETGVTQSPTHLIKTRGQQVTLRCSSQSGHNTVSWYQQALGQGPQFIFQYYREEENGRGNFPPRFSGLQFPNYSSELNVNALELDDSALYLCASSLSPLRDNYGYTFGSGTRLTVV.

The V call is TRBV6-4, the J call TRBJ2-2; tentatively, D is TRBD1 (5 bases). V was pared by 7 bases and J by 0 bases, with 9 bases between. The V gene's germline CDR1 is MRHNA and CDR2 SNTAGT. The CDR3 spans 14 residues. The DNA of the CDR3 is TGTGCCAGCAAGGTGGGGCCGAACACCGGGGAGCTGTTTTTT. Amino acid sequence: CASKVGPNTGELFF.

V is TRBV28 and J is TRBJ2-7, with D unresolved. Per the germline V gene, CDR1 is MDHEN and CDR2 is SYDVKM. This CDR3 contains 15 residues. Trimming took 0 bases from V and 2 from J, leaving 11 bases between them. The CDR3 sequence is CASSLWARAPYEQYF. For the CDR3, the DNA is TGTGCCAGCAGTTTATGGGCTAGGGCCCCCTACGAGCAGTACTTC. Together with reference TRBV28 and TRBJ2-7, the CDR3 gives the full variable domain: DVKVTQSSRYLVKRTGEKVFLECVQDMDHENMFWYRQDPGLGLRLIYFSYDVKMKEKGDIPEGYSVSREKKERFSLILESASTNQTSMYLCASSLWARAPYEQYFGPGTRLTVT.

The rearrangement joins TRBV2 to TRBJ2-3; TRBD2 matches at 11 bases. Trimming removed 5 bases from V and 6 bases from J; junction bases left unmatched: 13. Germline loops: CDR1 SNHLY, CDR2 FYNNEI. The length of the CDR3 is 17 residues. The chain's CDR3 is CASSHNALAGGEDTQYF. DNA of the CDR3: TGTGCCAGCAGTCACAATGCTTTAGCGGGAGGGGAGGATACGCAGTATTTT.

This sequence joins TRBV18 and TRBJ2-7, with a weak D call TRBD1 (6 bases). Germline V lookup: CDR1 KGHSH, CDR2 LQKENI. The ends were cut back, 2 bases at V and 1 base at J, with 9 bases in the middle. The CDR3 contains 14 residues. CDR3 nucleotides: TGTGCCAGCTCACCAGGGGACAAATCCTACGAGCAGTACTTC. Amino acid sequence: CASSPGDKSYEQYF.

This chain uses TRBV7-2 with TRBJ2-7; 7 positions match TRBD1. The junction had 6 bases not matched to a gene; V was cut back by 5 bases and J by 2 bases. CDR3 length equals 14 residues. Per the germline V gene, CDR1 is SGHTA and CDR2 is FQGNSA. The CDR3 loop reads CASSRDRAAYEQYF. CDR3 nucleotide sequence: TGTGCCAGCAGCCGCGACAGGGCCGCCTACGAGCAGTACTTC.

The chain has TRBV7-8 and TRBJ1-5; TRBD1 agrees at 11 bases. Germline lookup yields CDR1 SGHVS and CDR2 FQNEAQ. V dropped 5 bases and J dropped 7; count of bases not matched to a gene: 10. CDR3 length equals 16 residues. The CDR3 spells CASSGPPGQGGQPQHF. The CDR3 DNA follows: TGTGCCAGCAGCGGACCCCCGGGACAGGGGGGACAGCCCCAGCATTTT. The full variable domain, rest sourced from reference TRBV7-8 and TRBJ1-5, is GAGVSQSPRYKVAKRGQDVALRCDPISGHVSLFWYQQALGQGPEFLTYFQNEAQLDKSGLPSDRFFAERPEGSVSTLKIQRTQQEDSAVYLCASSGPPGQGGQPQHFGDGTRLSIL.

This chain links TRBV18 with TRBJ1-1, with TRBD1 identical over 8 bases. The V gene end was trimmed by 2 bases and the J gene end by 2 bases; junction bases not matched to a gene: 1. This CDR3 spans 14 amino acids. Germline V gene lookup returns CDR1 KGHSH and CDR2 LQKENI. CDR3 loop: CASSPTGGNTEAFF. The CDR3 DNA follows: TGTGCCAGCTCACCAACAGGGGGAAACACTGAAGCTTTCTTT.

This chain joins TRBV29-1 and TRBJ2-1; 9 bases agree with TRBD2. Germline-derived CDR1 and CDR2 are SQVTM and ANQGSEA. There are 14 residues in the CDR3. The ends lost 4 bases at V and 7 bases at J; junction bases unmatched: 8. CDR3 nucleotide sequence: TGCAGCGTTGTTCGTAGCGGGAGCCGGAATGAGCAGTTCTTC. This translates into CSVVRSGSRNEQFF.

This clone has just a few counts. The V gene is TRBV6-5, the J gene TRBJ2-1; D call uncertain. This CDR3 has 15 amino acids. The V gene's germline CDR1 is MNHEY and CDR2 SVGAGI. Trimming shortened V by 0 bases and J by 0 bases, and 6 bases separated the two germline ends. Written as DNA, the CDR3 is TGTGCCAGCAGTTACTCGGGGAACTCCTACAATGAGCAGTTCTTC. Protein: CASSYSGNSYNEQFF.

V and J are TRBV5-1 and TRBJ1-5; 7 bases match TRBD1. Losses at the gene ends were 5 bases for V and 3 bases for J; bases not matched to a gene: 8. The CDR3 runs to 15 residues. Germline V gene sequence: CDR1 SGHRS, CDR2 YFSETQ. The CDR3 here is CASSDGTANNQPQHF. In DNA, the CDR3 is TGCGCCAGCAGTGACGGGACAGCAAACAATCAGCCCCAGCATTTT.

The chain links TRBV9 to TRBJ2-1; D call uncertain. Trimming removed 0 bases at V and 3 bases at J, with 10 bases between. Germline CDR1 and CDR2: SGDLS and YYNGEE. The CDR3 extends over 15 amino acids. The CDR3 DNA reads TGTGCCAGCAGCGTAGGGGTGGGATACTACAATGAGCAGTTCTTC. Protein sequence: CASSVGVGYYNEQFF.

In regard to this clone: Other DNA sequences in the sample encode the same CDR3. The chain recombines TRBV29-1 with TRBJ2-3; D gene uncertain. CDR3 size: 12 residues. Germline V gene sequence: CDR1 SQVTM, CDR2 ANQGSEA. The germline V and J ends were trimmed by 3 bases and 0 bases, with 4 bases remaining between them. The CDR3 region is CSVDPSTDTQYF. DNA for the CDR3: TGCAGCGTTGACCCCAGCACAGATACGCAGTATTTT.

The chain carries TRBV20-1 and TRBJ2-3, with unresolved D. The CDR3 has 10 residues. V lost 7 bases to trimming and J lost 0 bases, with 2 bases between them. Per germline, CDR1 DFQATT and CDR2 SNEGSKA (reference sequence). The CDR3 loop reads CSVSTDTQYF. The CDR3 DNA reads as TGCAGTGTCAGCACAGATACGCAGTATTTT.